This entry describes one T cell receptor beta chain. Sequenced by immunoSEQ multiplex PCR; TCRdb stores in-frame clones only, minus some. The profile covers about 330,000 clones, with roughly 88% appearing a single time and around 1.5% taken by the ten largest. The sample belongs to a study of blood T cell repertoires in COVID-19. Germline V lookup: CDR1 SGHRS, CDR2 YFSETQ. The CDR3 loop spans 14 amino acids. The V and J ends lost 5 bases and 3 bases, in that order; junction bases with no gene match: 5. This sequence was found in a woman in her fifties or sixties with acute or convalescent COVID-19. The sample was peripheral blood. The chain is built from TRBV5-1 and TRBJ2-7; TRBD1 aligns across 10 bases. CDR3 DNA: TGCGCCAGCAGGGCGGGACAGGGGAACTACGAGCAGTACTTC. Amino acids: CASRAGQGNYEQYF.